The 13 T cell receptor beta chains below all came from one sample that was sequenced in a study of blood T cell repertoires in COVID-19. Measured with immunoSEQ multiplex PCR; TCRdb has only the in-frame clones, and not every one. The profile shows more than 200,000 clones, more than 70% of them singletons. What was sequenced was PBMCs or T cells enriched from blood (not recorded which). These receptors originate from a man aged 30 to 45 with acute COVID-19.

The chain combines TRBV5-6 with TRBJ1-1, with TRBD1 matching 7 bases. This CDR3 is 13 amino acids long. Germline CDR1 reads SGHDT; CDR2 reads YYEEEE. Trimming removed 3 bases from V and 8 bases from J; junction bases left unmatched: 7. CDR3 sequence reads: CASSSAGGIEAFF. The CDR3 DNA reads TGTGCCAGCAGCTCGGCAGGGGGTATCGAAGCTTTCTTT.

The chain recombines TRBV9 with TRBJ1-5; perhaps TRBD1 as D (5 bases). Germline V gene sequence: CDR1 SGDLS, CDR2 YYNGEE. V was trimmed by 3 bases and J by 4 bases, leaving 11 bases between them. The length of the CDR3 is 14 residues. CDR3 loop: CASSGTGLNQPQHF. CDR3 coding DNA: TGTGCCAGCAGCGGAACAGGCTTAAATCAGCCCCAGCATTTT. Full variable domain (outside the CDR3, taken from reference TRBV9 and TRBJ1-5): DSGVTQTPKHLITATGQRVTLRCSPRSGDLSVYWYQQSLDQGLQFLIQYYNGEERAKGNILERFSAQQFPDLHSELNLSSLELGDSALYFCASSGTGLNQPQHFGDGTRLSIL.

The gene calls are TRBV7-9 and TRBJ1-5; the D is unclear. The CDR3 spans 15 residues. Germline CDR1 reads SEHNR; CDR2 reads FQNEAQ (reference sequence). V was trimmed by 1 base and J by 11 bases, leaving 18 bases between them. In DNA form, the CDR3 reads TGTGCCAGCAGCTTAGAATCAGGTGAGAGCTCGGCCCAGCATTTT. This translates into CASSLESGESSAQHF.

This chain joins TRBV5-1 and TRBJ1-4; the D is unclear. Trimming took 0 bases from V and 5 from J, leaving 8 bases between them. The CDR3 runs to 14 residues. Germline assignment: CDR1 SGHRS and CDR2 YFSETQ. The CDR3 DNA reads TGCGCCAGCAGCTTGGAGAGGGCAAATGAAAAACTGTTTTTT. This gives the protein CASSLERANEKLFF.

The chain carries TRBV24-1 and TRBJ2-5, with D uncertain. Trimming pared 3 bases from V and 2 bases from J, leaving 21 bases between. Per germline, CDR1 KGHDR and CDR2 SFDVKD. The length of the CDR3 is 18 residues. In DNA, the CDR3 is TGTGCCACCAGTGATGTGATGACAAACCACCAGCTACAAGAGACCCAGTACTTC. It encodes CATSDVMTNHQLQETQYF.

The rearrangement links TRBV5-1 to TRBJ2-3; 10 nucleotides line up with TRBD1. The germline V gene encodes CDR1 SGHRS and CDR2 YFSETQ. V shed 8 bases and J 4 bases; nucleotides not matched to a gene: 7. This CDR3 contains 14 residues. CDR3 in amino acids: CASSGTGVPDTQYF. The CDR3 DNA sequence: TGCGCCAGTAGCGGGACAGGGGTACCAGATACGCAGTATTTT.

The chain recombines TRBV5-1 with TRBJ2-7; 11 nucleotides match TRBD2. Germline CDR1 and CDR2: SGHRS and YFSETQ. J gave up 0 bases and V 3 bases, and 5 bases lay outside the gene matches. The CDR3 has 16 residues. The CDR3 region has the DNA TGCGCCAGCAGCTACGCTAGCGGGGGGAGCTCCTACGAGCAGTACTTC. Translation: CASSYASGGSSYEQYF.

The CDR3 DNA is TGTGCCACCAGCGCATATAGGACAGGGACTACAGATACGCAGTATTTT. This encodes CATSAYRTGTTDTQYF. V and J are TRBV15 and TRBJ2-3, with TRBD1 identical over 8 bases. V lost 5 bases, J lost 3 bases, and 10 bases stayed unmatched. There are 16 residues in the CDR3. Germline lookup yields CDR1 LNHNV and CDR2 YYDKDF (reference sequence).

This clone was observed once. The CDR3 DNA reads as TGTGCCAGCAGCCTCGGACAGGGGTTCAAAAACATTCAGTACTTC. Protein sequence: CASSLGQGFKNIQYF. The chain recombines TRBV6-5 with TRBJ2-4; 9 positions agree with TRBD1. Unmatched junction bases numbered 6, after V lost 6 bases and J lost 3 bases. In germline, CDR1 is MNHEY, CDR2 SVGAGI. CDR3 length: 15 residues.

This sequence joins TRBV9 and TRBJ2-1; TRBD2 agrees at 11 bases. There are 14 residues in the CDR3. CDR1 and CDR2 from the germline V gene are SGDLS and YYNGEE. With 4 bases clipped from V and 6 bases from J, the junction kept 3 bases outside the gene matches. The CDR3 DNA reads TGTGCCAGCAGCTTCGGGACTAGCGGCAATGAGCAGTTCTTC. It is translated as CASSFGTSGNEQFF.

This clone appeared a few times. The chain carries TRBV7-2 and TRBJ1-2, with 7 bases fitting TRBD1. The CDR3 sequence is 16 residues long. From germline, CDR1 is SGHTA and CDR2 FQGNSA. V shed 4 bases, J shed 1 base, and the junction held 9 bases outside the gene matches. The CDR3 DNA reads as TGTGCCAGCAGCTCCCCCTTGACAGGGTTTAACTATGGCTACACCTTC. This translates into CASSSPLTGFNYGYTF.

This clone was counted once. The chain couples TRBV19 to TRBJ1-1; no reliable D call. Germline CDR1 and CDR2: LNHDA and SQIVND (reference sequence). Trimming left V 2 bases short and J 0 bases short, with 10 bases between. CDR3 length: 15 amino acids. CDR3 DNA: TGTGCCAGTAGTATATGGGGAGGGATGAACACTGAAGCTTTCTTT. It is translated as CASSIWGGMNTEAFF.

V is TRBV29-1 and J is TRBJ2-1; 7 bases are a match to TRBD2. V shed 4 bases, J shed 0 bases, and the junction held 6 bases outside the gene matches. From germline, CDR1 is SQVTM and CDR2 ANQGSEA. The CDR3 loop spans 15 amino acids. CDR3 sequence (DNA): TGCAGCGTTGCGGGTAGCGGGCCCTCCTACAATGAGCAGTTCTTC. Its protein is CSVAGSGPSYNEQFF.